Below are 25 T cell receptor beta chains sequenced from a single sample in a study of T cell responses to AZD1222 COVID-19 vaccine. Generated by immunoSEQ multiplex PCR, the TCRdb table keeps only in-frame clones and is missing some. The sample has about 48,000 clones; roughly 85% are singletons. Source: peripheral blood, taken 28 days after the second AZD1222 dose. These receptors all stem from an adult who received the AZD1222 COVID-19 vaccine.

The chain employs TRBV9 and TRBJ2-7, with D maybe TRBD2 (6 bases). Deletions cut 4 bases from V and 4 bases from J, with 12 bases between. Germline CDR1 is SGDLS and CDR2 is YYNGEE. This CDR3 comprises 13 residues. The CDR3 DNA reads as TGTGCCAGCAGCTCCCAGGGAGGTTACGAGCAGTACTTC. This codes for CASSSQGGYEQYF.

The chain carries TRBV9 and TRBJ2-1; TRBD2 agrees at 8 bases. CDR1 and CDR2 from the germline V gene are SGDLS and YYNGEE. There are 14 residues in the CDR3. Trimming at V came to 2 bases and at J to 5 bases, leaving 3 bases not matched to a gene. The CDR3 spells CASSVHGGDNEQFF. The CDR3 coding sequence is TGTGCCAGCAGCGTCCACGGGGGGGACAATGAGCAGTTCTTC.

This chain uses TRBV5-1 with TRBJ1-1; D gene unclear. The CDR3 runs 15 residues. Trimming stripped 0 bases from V and 1 base from J, with 10 bases between. The germline gives CDR1 SGHRS, CDR2 YFSETQ. The CDR3 spells CASSLAATKNTEAFF. CDR3 nucleotide sequence: TGCGCCAGCAGCTTGGCGGCCACAAAGAACACTGAAGCTTTCTTT.

V gene TRBV19 combines with J gene TRBJ1-2; 11 bases map to TRBD1. CDR1 and CDR2 from the germline V gene are LNHDA and SQIVND (reference sequence). This CDR3 has 15 residues. Trimming took 5 bases from V and 5 from J; bases not matched to a gene: 7. CDR3 bases: TGTGCCAGTAGTCTACGGGACAGGGGGGGATATGGCTACACCTTC. Its protein is CASSLRDRGGYGYTF.

This chain's CDR3 is CASSIAGLDTGELFF. The CDR3 DNA follows: TGTGCCAGTAGTATCGCAGGGCTTGACACCGGGGAGCTGTTTTTT. This chain uses TRBV19 with TRBJ2-2; TRBD1 is a possible D gene (5 bases). The V gene lost 3 bases and the J gene lost 3 bases, with 11 bases spanning the gap. CDR3 length equals 15 residues. Germline CDR1 and CDR2: LNHDA and SQIVND (reference sequence). Full variable domain (outside the CDR3, taken from reference TRBV19 and TRBJ2-2): DGGITQSPKYLFRKEGQNVTLSCEQNLNHDAMYWYRQDPGQGLRLIYYSQIVNDFQKGDIAEGYSVSREKKESFPLTVTSAQKNPTAFYLCASSIAGLDTGELFFGEGSRLTVL.

The chain combines TRBV19 with TRBJ2-3, with D possibly matching TRBD2 (6 bases). This CDR3 contains 15 residues. Germline assignment: CDR1 LNHDA and CDR2 SQIVND (reference sequence). V was shortened by 8 bases and J by 2 bases, with 17 bases between the two germline ends. Written as DNA, the CDR3 is TGTGCCAGTGGGTCTGGGGGAGGATCCACAGATACGCAGTATTTT. As protein: CASGSGGGSTDTQYF.

In DNA form, the CDR3 reads TGTGCCAGCAGCTCTGGGACAGGGGGAAGCAATGAGCAGTTCTTC. As protein: CASSSGTGGSNEQFF. The chain couples TRBV7-9 to TRBJ2-1; 11 nucleotides agree with TRBD1. Germline CDR1 and CDR2: SEHNR and FQNEAQ (reference sequence). This CDR3 region has 15 residues. J was trimmed by 6 bases and V by 4 bases; bases with no gene match: 5.

This chain connects TRBV18 to TRBJ1-1; 8 bases are shared with TRBD1. V shed 4 bases, J shed 1 base, and the junction held 8 bases outside the gene matches. This CDR3 is built from 16 residues. Germline V CDR1 and CDR2: KGHSH, LQKENI. CDR3 DNA: TGTGCCAGCTCACGAGGACAGGGCCCGAGGAACACTGAAGCTTTCTTT. As protein: CASSRGQGPRNTEAFF.

J is TRBJ2-3 and V is TRBV19; 8 bases are shared with TRBD2. Germline CDR1 reads LNHDA; CDR2 reads SQIVND (reference sequence). The V segment lost 11 bases and the J segment 4 bases; nucleotides outside the gene matches: 8. CDR3 length equals 13 residues. CDR3 protein: CAASGPGADTQYF. The DNA for the CDR3 is TGTGCCGCTAGCGGGCCTGGCGCAGATACGCAGTATTTT.

The chain recombines TRBV2 with TRBJ1-1, with TRBD1 matching 8 bases. Germline loops: CDR1 SNHLY, CDR2 FYNNEI. This CDR3 is built from 13 residues. The J segment lost 3 bases and the V segment lost 7 bases, leaving 4 bases of the junction unmatched. CDR3 protein: CASIRQGYTEAFF. The CDR3 region has the DNA TGTGCCAGCATTAGACAGGGGTACACTGAAGCTTTCTTT.

The chain has TRBV27 and TRBJ1-1; a possible D gene is TRBD1 (5 bases). V lost 5 bases, J lost 6 bases, and 19 bases lay in between. The germline gives CDR1 MNHEY, CDR2 SMNVEV (reference sequence). The CDR3 length is 15 residues. The CDR3: CASSPPGREHAEAFF. In DNA form, the CDR3 reads TGTGCCAGCAGTCCCCCCGGCAGGGAGCACGCTGAAGCTTTCTTT.

The sample holds a few counts of this clone. The gene calls are TRBV6-5 and TRBJ2-2; the D is unclear. Trimming pared 5 bases from V and 0 bases from J, leaving 10 bases between. The CDR3 length is 15 residues. Germline assignment: CDR1 MNHEY and CDR2 SVGAGI. The CDR3 DNA sequence: TGTGCCAGCAGTCCACAACGCGCGAACACCGGGGAGCTGTTTTTT. Amino acid sequence: CASSPQRANTGELFF.

The CDR3 bases are TGTGCCAGCAGCTTGGCCACACCGGGTGTGAATGGCTACACCTTC. This gives the protein CASSLATPGVNGYTF. The chain recombines TRBV5-8 with TRBJ1-2, with D uncertain. The V gene's germline CDR1 is SGHTS and CDR2 YDEGEE. The CDR3 runs to 15 residues. Trimming took 0 bases from V and 6 from J, leaving 15 bases between them. Supplemented by reference TRBV5-8 and TRBJ1-2, the full variable domain reads EAGVTQSPTHLIKTRGQQATLRCSPISGHTSVYWYQQALGLGLQFLLWYDEGEERNRGNFPPRFSGRQFPNYSSELNVNALELEDSALYLCASSLATPGVNGYTFGSGTRLTVV.

The chain links TRBV28 to TRBJ2-2; 10 nucleotides align to TRBD2. Germline values: CDR1 MDHEN, CDR2 SYDVKM. V lost 7 bases to trimming and J lost 5 bases; unmatched junction nucleotides: 7. The CDR3 contains 15 residues. Here the CDR3 DNA reads TGTGCCAGCACCCTAGCGGGAGTAGAAACCGGGGAGCTGTTTTTT. Translated: CASTLAGVETGELFF.

The chain couples TRBV19 to TRBJ2-1, with 13 bases that match TRBD2. Trimming removed 4 bases from V and 5 bases from J; junction bases left unmatched: 8. The V gene's germline CDR1 is LNHDA and CDR2 SQIVND (reference sequence). The CDR3 loop spans 17 amino acids. The CDR3, as DNA: TGTGCCAGTAGTAAAAGGACTAGCGGGAGACTTGACAATGAGCAGTTCTTC. Residues: CASSKRTSGRLDNEQFF.

The chain uses TRBV5-6 and TRBJ2-7; 13 bases map to TRBD2. CDR3 length: 17 amino acids. Germline V gives CDR1 SGHDT, CDR2 YYEEEE. Germline trimming cut 4 bases from V and 0 bases from J; bases unmatched to any gene: 7. The CDR3 sequence is CASSPGTSGTTSYEQYF. CDR3 bases: TGTGCCAGCAGCCCAGGGACTAGCGGGACCACCTCCTACGAGCAGTACTTC.

The J gene is TRBJ2-5, the V gene TRBV7-8, with 7 bases aligning to TRBD1. From germline, CDR1 is SGHVS and CDR2 FQNEAQ. V shed 5 bases and J 2 bases; nucleotides not matched to a gene: 8. The CDR3 consists of 15 residues. CDR3 nucleotides: TGTGCCAGCAGCCGCGCGTCGGGACAGCAAGAGACCCAGTACTTC. This translates into CASSRASGQQETQYF.

The sample holds one count of this clone. This chain joins TRBV18 and TRBJ2-1, with TRBD2 matching over 8 bases. This CDR3 has 14 residues. Germline V lookup: CDR1 KGHSH, CDR2 LQKENI. After removal of 0 bases from V and 8 bases from J, the junction contained 3 bases not matched to a gene. The CDR3 loop reads CASSPPAGGYEQFF. CDR3 bases: TGTGCCAGCTCACCACCGGCGGGAGGTTATGAGCAGTTCTTC.

This chain uses TRBV28 with TRBJ1-2; 9 bases are a match to TRBD1. The junction had 8 bases not matched to a gene; V was cut back by 5 bases and J by 7 bases. Germline V gene data show CDR1 as MDHEN and CDR2 as SYDVKM. The length of the CDR3 is 14 residues. CDR3 nucleotide sequence: TGTGCCAGCAGTGTCACAGGGGGCCCCACTGGCTACACCTTC. Its protein is CASSVTGGPTGYTF.

A few counts support this clone. This chain uses TRBV19 with TRBJ2-3, with D possibly matching TRBD1 (5 bases). The CDR3 is 15 amino acids. Trimming left V 7 bases short and J 0 bases short, with 14 bases between. The germline V gene has CDR1 LNHDA and CDR2 SQIVND (reference sequence). DNA for the CDR3: TGTGCCAGTAAGCCAGGGTACCTTAGCACAGATACGCAGTATTTT. Residues: CASKPGYLSTDTQYF.

CDR3 residues: CASSLFGENTEAFF. The CDR3 DNA follows: TGTGCCAGCAGCTTATTTGGCGAGAACACTGAAGCTTTCTTT. V gene TRBV7-9 combines with J gene TRBJ1-1; D unclear. V shed 2 bases and J shed 1 base, with 8 bases lying between them. This CDR3 comprises 14 residues. From germline, CDR1 is SEHNR and CDR2 FQNEAQ (reference sequence).

This chain connects TRBV6-5 to TRBJ1-2; 9 bases fit TRBD1. The germline V gene encodes CDR1 MNHEY and CDR2 SVGAGI. This CDR3 comprises 14 residues. V lost 5 bases, J lost 6 bases, and 7 bases stayed unmatched. The DNA of the CDR3 is TGTGCCAGCAGTACAGGGGGCATTATCCATGGCTACACCTTC. Translating gives CASSTGGIIHGYTF.

V and J are TRBV28 and TRBJ1-2; D is unclear. CDR1 is MDHEN, CDR2 SYDVKM, per germline. Trimming shortened V by 9 bases and J by 0 bases, and 14 bases separated the two germline ends. This CDR3 is 14 amino acids long. This chain's CDR3 is CASSNFGPNYGYTF. CDR3 DNA: TGTGCCAGTTCTAACTTCGGCCCTAACTATGGCTACACCTTC.

J is TRBJ1-5 and V is TRBV6-5, with a tentative D call TRBD1 (5 bases). The germline CDR1 and CDR2 sequences are MNHEY and SVGAGI. Trimming left V 6 bases short and J 4 bases short, with 13 bases between. The CDR3 is 14 residues long. The chain's CDR3 is CASREAGPNQPQHF. The CDR3 DNA reads as TGTGCCAGCAGGGAGGCAGGGCCAAATCAGCCCCAGCATTTT.

This CDR3 is CASSRDPYEQYF. The CDR3 DNA reads TGTGCCAGCTCACGAGACCCCTACGAGCAGTACTTC. This chain joins TRBV18 and TRBJ2-7; D is ambiguous. Trimming took 4 bases from V and 2 from J, leaving 6 bases between them. This CDR3 spans 12 amino acids. Germline V CDR1 and CDR2: KGHSH, LQKENI.